The following is a T cell receptor beta chain sequence with its context. What it binds is unknown. Prepared libraries of TCR beta cDNA carried unique molecular identifiers. TCRdb re-called the PCR reads with MiXCR, one entry per CDR3 protein. The sample comprises 750,000 to 950,000 distinct CDR3 sequences, under 70% of which are singletons, and about 4.8% rests with the top ten. The data are from a study of post-analysis software for immune sequencing data. Regarding the study as a whole: Controls had lower frequencies than patients of roughly five TRBV segments, which included TRBV5-6, TRBV5-1 and TRBV20-1.

The CDR3 runs to 14 residues. Germline V CDR1 and CDR2: SEHNR, FQNEAQ (reference sequence). V shed 1 base and J shed 5 bases, with 11 bases lying between them. The TCR was taken from a girl between 5 and 17 years old with multiple sclerosis. The V call is TRBV7-9, the J call TRBJ1-1, with D perhaps TRBD1 (6 bases). Material for sequencing was blood. The CDR3 region is CASSLGGQGTEAFF. CDR3 nucleotide sequence: TGTGCCAGCAGCTTAGGGGGGCAAGGAACTGAAGCTTTCTTT. Full variable domain (rest looked up from reference TRBV7-9 and TRBJ1-1): DTGVSQNPRHKITKRGQNVTFRCDPISEHNRLYWYRQTLGQGPEFLTYFQNEAQLEKSRLLSDRFSAERPKGSFSTLEIQRTEQGDSAMYLCASSLGGQGTEAFFGQGTRLTVV.